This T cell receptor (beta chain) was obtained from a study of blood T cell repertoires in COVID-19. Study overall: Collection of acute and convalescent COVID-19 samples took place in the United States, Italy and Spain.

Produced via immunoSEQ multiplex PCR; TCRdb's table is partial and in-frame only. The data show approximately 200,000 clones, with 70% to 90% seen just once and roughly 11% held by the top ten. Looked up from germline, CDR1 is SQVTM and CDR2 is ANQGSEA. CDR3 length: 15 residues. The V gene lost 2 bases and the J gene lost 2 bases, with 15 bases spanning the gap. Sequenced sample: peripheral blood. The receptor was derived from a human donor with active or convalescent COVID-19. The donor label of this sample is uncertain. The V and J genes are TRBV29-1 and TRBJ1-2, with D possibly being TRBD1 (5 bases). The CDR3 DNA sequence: TGCAGCGTTGAACCTCCTTTGACAGCAAACTATGGCTACACCTTC. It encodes CSVEPPLTANYGYTF.